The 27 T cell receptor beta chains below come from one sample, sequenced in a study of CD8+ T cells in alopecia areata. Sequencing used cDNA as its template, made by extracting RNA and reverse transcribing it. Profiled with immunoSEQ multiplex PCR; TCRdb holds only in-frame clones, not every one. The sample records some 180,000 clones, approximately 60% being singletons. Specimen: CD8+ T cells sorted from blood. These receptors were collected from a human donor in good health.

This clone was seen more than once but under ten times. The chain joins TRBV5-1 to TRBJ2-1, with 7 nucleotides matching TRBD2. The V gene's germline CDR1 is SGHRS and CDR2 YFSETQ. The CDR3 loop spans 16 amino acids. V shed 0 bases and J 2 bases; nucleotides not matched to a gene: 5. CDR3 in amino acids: CASSLGEGLAYNEQFF. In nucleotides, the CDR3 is TGCGCCAGCAGCTTGGGGGAGGGGCTGGCCTACAATGAGCAGTTCTTC.

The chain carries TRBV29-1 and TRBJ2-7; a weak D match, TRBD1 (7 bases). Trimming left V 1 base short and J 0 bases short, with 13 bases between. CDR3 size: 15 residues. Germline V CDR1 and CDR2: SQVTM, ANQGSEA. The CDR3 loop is CSVEGQGGNSYEQYF. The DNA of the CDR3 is TGCAGCGTTGAAGGACAGGGAGGTAACTCCTACGAGCAGTACTTC.

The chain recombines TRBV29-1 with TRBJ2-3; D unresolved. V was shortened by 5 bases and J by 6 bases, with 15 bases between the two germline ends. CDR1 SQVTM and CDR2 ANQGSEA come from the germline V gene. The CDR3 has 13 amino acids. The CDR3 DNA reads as TGCAGCGTTCTGCCCGGGTCCCTTGATACGCAGTATTTT. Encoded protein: CSVLPGSLDTQYF.

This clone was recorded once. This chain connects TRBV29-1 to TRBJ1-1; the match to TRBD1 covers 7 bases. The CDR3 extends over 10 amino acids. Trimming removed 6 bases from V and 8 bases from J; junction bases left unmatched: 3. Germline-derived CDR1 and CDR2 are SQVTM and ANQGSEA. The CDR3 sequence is CSVSTGEAFF. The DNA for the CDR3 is TGCAGCGTGTCGACAGGGGAAGCTTTCTTT.

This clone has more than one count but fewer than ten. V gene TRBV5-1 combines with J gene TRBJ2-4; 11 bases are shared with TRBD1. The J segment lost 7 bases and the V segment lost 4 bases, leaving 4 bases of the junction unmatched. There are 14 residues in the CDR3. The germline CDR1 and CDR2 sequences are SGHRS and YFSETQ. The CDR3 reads CASSRGQGANIQYF. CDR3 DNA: TGCGCCAGCAGCCGTGGACAGGGGGCGAACATTCAGTACTTC.

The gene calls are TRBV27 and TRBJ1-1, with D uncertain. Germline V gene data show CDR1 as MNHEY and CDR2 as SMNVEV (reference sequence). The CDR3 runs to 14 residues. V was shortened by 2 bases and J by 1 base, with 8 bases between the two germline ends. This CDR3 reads CASSLGLGNTEAFF. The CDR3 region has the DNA TGTGCCAGCAGTTTAGGGCTGGGGAACACTGAAGCTTTCTTT.

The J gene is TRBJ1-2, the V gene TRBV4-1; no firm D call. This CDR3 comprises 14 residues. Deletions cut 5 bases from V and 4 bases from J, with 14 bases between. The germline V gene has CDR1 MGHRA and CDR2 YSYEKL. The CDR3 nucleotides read TGCGCCAGCAGCGATAGACAAACCAGCTATGGCTACACCTTC. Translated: CASSDRQTSYGYTF.

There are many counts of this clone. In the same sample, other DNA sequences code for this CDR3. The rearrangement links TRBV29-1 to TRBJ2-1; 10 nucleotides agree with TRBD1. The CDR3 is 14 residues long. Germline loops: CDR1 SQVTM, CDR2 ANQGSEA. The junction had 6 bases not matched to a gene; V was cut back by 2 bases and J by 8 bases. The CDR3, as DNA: TGCAGCGTTGAATGGGACAGGGGCATATATGAGCAGTTCTTC. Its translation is CSVEWDRGIYEQFF.

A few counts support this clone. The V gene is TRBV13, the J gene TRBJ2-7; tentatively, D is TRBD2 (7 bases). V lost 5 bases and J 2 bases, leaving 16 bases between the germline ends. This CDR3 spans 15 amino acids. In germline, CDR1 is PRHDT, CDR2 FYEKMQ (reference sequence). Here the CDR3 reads CASSRTRGAAYEQYF. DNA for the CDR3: TGTGCCAGCAGCCGAACTCGGGGGGCCGCCTACGAGCAGTACTTC.

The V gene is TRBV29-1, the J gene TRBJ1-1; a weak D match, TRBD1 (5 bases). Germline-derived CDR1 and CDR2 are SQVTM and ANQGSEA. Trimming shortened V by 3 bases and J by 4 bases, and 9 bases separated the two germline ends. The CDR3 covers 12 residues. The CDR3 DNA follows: TGCAGCGTTGATCTGGGGCTCACTGAAGCTTTCTTT. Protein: CSVDLGLTEAFF.

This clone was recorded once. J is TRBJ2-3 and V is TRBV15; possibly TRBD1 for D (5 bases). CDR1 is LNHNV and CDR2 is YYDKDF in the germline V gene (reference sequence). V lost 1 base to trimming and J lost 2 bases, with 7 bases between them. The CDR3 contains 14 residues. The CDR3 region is CATSRVGATDTQYF. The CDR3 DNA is TGTGCCACCAGCAGAGTAGGGGCCACAGATACGCAGTATTTT.

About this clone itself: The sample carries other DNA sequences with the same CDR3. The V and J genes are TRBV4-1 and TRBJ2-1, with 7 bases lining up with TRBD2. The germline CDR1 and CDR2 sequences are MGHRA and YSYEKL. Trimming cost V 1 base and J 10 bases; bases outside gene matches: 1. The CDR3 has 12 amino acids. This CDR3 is CASSQGGGEQFF. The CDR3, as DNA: TGCGCCAGCAGCCAAGGGGGGGGAGAGCAGTTCTTC.

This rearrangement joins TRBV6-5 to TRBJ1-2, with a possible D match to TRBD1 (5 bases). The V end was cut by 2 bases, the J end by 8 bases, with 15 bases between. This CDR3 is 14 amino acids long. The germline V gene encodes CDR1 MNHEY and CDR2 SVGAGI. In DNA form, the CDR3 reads TGTGCCAGCAGTTACATCGGGGCGCCGGGAGGCTACACCTTC. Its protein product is CASSYIGAPGGYTF.

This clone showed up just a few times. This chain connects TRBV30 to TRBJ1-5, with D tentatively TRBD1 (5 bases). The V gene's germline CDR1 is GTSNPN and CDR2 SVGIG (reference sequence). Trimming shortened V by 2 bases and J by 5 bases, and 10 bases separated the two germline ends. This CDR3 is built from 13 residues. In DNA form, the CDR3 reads TGTGCCTGGAGTCCCGTGGGGCATCAGCCCCAGCATTTT. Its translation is CAWSPVGHQPQHF. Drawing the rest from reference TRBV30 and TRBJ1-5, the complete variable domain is SQTIHQWPATLVQPVGSPLSLECTVEGTSNPNLYWYRQAAGRGLQLLFYSVGIGQISSEVPQNLSASRPQDRQFILSSKKLLLSDSGFYLCAWSPVGHQPQHFGDGTRLSIL.

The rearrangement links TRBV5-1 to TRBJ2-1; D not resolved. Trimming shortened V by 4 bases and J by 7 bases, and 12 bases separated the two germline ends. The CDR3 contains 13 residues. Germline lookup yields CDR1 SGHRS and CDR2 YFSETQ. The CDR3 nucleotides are TGCGCCAGCAGCGTTGAAGGCTTGAATGAGCAGTTCTTC. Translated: CASSVEGLNEQFF. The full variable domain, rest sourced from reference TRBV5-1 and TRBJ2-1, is KAGVTQTPRYLIKTRGQQVTLSCSPISGHRSVSWYQQTPGQGLQFLFEYFSETQRNKGNFPGRFSGRQFSNSRSEMNVSTLELGDSALYLCASSVEGLNEQFFGPGTRLTVL.

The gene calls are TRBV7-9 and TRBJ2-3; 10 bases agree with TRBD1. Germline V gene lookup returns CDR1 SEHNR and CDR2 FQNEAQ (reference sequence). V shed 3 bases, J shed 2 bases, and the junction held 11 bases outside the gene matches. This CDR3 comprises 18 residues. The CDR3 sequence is CASSLPSVGQGYTDTQYF. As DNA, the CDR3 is TGTGCCAGCAGCTTGCCTTCCGTGGGACAGGGGTACACAGATACGCAGTATTTT.

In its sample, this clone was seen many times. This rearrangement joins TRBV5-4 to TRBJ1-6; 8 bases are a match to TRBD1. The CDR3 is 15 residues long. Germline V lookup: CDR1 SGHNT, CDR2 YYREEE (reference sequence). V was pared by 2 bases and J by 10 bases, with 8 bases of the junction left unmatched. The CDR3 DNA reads TGTGCCAGCAGCTTAGGTGGACAGGGTTCGTCACCCCTCCACTTT. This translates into CASSLGGQGSSPLHF. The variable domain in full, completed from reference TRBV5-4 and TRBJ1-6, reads ETGVTQSPTHLIKTRGQQVTLRCSSQSGHNTVSWYQQALGQGPQFIFQYYREEENGRGNFPPRFSGLQFPNYSSELNVNALELDDSALYLCASSLGGQGSSPLHFGNGTRLTVT.

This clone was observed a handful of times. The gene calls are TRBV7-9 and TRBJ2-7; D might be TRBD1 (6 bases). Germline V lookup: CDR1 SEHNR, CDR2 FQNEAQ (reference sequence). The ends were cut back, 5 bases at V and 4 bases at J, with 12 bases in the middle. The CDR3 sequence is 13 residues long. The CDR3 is CASSIQGGYEQYF. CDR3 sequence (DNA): TGTGCCAGCAGCATACAGGGTGGGTACGAGCAGTACTTC.

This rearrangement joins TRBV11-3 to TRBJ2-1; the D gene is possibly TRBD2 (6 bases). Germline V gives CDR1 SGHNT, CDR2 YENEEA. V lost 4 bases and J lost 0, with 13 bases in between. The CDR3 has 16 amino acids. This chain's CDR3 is CASSSLAQSSYNEQFF. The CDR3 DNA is TGTGCCAGCAGCTCACTAGCACAGAGCTCCTACAATGAGCAGTTCTTC.

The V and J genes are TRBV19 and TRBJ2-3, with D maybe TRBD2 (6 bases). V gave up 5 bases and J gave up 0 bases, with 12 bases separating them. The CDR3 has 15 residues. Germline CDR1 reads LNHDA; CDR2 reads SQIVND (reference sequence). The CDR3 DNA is TGTGCCAGTAGTCGCGGGACGATGAGCACAGATACGCAGTATTTT. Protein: CASSRGTMSTDTQYF.

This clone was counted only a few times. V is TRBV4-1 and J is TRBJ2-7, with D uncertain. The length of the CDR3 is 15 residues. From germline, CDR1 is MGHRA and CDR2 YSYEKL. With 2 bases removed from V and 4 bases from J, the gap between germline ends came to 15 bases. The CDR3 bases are TGCGCCAGCAGCCAAACGCTTACACCCGAATACGAGCAGTACTTC. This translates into CASSQTLTPEYEQYF.

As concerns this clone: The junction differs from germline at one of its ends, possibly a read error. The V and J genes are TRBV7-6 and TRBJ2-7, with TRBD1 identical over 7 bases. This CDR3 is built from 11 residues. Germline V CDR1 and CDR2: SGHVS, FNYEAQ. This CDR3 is CASSPATGPVF. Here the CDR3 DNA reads TGTGCCAGCAGCCCTGCGACAGGGCCCGTTTTC.

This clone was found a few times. For the CDR3, the DNA is TGCGCCAGCAGCCAAGACTCTGGCGTTCGGACTGAAGCTTTCTTT. Residues: CASSQDSGVRTEAFF. The chain uses TRBV4-1 and TRBJ1-1; D uncertain. CDR3 length: 15 amino acids. The ends were cut back, 0 bases at V and 5 bases at J, with 13 bases in the middle. Germline V CDR1 and CDR2: MGHRA, YSYEKL.

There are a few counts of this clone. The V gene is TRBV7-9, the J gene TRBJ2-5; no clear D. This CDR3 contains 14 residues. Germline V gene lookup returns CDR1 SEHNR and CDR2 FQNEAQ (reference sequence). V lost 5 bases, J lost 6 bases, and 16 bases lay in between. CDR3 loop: CASSKEGVEKTQYF. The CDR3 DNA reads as TGTGCCAGCAGCAAGGAAGGTGTCGAGAAGACCCAGTACTTC.

The CDR3, as DNA: TGTGCCGGGGGGGAAGACGGGGACCAAGAGACCCAGTACTTC. Its protein product is CAGGEDGDQETQYF. The gene calls are TRBV2 and TRBJ2-5; 7 positions agree with TRBD2. From germline, CDR1 is SNHLY and CDR2 FYNNEI. The CDR3 length is 14 residues. With V trimmed by 11 bases and J by 0 bases, 9 bases remained unmatched.

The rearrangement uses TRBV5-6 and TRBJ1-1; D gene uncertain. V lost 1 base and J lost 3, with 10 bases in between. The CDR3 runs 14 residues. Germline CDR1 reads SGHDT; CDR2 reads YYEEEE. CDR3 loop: CASSLLSAHTEAFF. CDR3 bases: TGTGCCAGCAGCTTGCTCAGCGCGCACACTGAAGCTTTCTTT.

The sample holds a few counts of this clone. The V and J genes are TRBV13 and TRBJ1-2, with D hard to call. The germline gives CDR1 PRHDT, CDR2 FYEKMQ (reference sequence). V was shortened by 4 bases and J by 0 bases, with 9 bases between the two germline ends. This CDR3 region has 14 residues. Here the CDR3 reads CASSWGAANYGYTF. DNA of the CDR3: TGTGCCAGCAGCTGGGGAGCAGCTAACTATGGCTACACCTTC.